The next 2 T cell receptor beta chains were all read from a single sample in a study of T-cell reconstitution after alpha-beta-depleted transplantation in children. TCRbeta library construction was performed incorporating unique molecular identifiers. MiXCR, applied by TCRdb to the PCR reads, yields one record per CDR3 protein. Of about 470,000 distinct CDR3 sequences listed, around two fifths are singletons. The specimen was PBMCs, collected before TCRalphabeta/CD19-depleted stem cell transplant. The receptors stem from a girl aged 2-10 years with aplastic anemia, due to receive a stem cell transplant.

This clonotype was detected a few times. The chain links TRBV27 to TRBJ1-2; D is possibly TRBD1 (5 bases). The CDR3 is 15 amino acids. Germline V gene lookup returns CDR1 MNHEY and CDR2 SMNVEV (reference sequence). Trimming stripped 3 bases from V and 4 bases from J, with 15 bases between. The CDR3 loop reads CASSFHPGSSYGYTF. CDR3 coding DNA: TGTGCCAGCAGTTTTCACCCAGGGTCGAGCTATGGCTACACCTTC.

Many counts were recorded for this clonotype. The gene calls are TRBV7-8 and TRBJ2-5; D is possibly TRBD1 (6 bases). This CDR3 region has 14 residues. CDR1 is SGHVS, CDR2 FQNEAQ, per germline. The V and J ends lost 5 bases and 5 bases respectively, with 15 bases between them. The CDR3 DNA is TGTGCCAGCAGCGGAGGACAGCTATCGGAGACCCAGTACTTC. Residues: CASSGGQLSETQYF.